This T cell receptor beta chain was retrieved from a study of blood T cell repertoires in COVID-19. Study information: Donors in the United States, Italy and Spain gave samples during acute or convalescent COVID-19. T cells, B-cell-depleted T cells, or PBMCs provided the cDNA or gDNA that served as material.

V was shortened by 1 base and J by 6 bases, with 18 bases between the two germline ends. Looked up from germline, CDR1 is KGHSH and CDR2 is LQKENI. CDR3 size: 16 residues. In the source study's methods: Scientists estimated how many nucleated cells there were by amplifying reference gene primers. The repertoire was sequenced with immunoSEQ multiplex PCR; TCRdb's copy has only in-frame clones and lacks some. The V and J calls and the clone size are those of that table, but D and trimming were determined from the DNA. Among roughly 280,000 clones listed, roughly 87% were seen once. Sequenced material: peripheral blood. The TCR sequence derives from a woman aged 45-65 years who had recovered from COVID-19. This chain connects TRBV18 to TRBJ1-1; D gene ambiguous. The CDR3 nucleotides are TGTGCCAGCTCACCACGATCCGCCCAGCTTGCGGCTGAAGCTTTCTTT. This encodes CASSPRSAQLAAEAFF.